Sequencing of this TCR beta chain was carried out in a study of OX40 agonist ivuxolimab in advanced cancers. Regarding the study in general: Ivuxolimab was an agonistic, fully human IgG2 monoclonal antibody directed against OX40 (CD134), a costimulatory receptor. Intravenous ivuxolimab was administered to patients every 2 weeks at six dose levels: 0.01, 0.1, 0.3, 1.5, 3 and 10 mg/kg. Of the approximately 53 patients in dose escalation, some 20 had hepatocellular carcinoma, some 15 had melanoma, 9 had renal cell carcinoma and 9 had head and neck cancer. The dose-escalation cohort was 80% to 90% male with a mean age of approximately 59 years, ranging from about 20 to 85. Patients were allowed to have had prior anti-PD-1, anti-PD-L1 or anti-CTLA-4 therapy, and about 40% of the dose-escalation patients had been treated with checkpoint inhibitors. Partial responses occurred in three dose-escalation patients: two with cutaneous melanoma and one with hepatocellular carcinoma. Peripheral TCRbeta sequencing aimed to test whether ivuxolimab altered TCR sequence diversity and caused clonal T-cell expansion. The paper describes the monotherapy dose-escalation part (N = 52 patients) of the phase I trial of ivuxolimab.

Patients with autoimmune disease history or receiving systemic immunosuppression were excluded from the trial. Peripheral blood for TCR sequencing was drawn from every dose cohort at baseline, at cycle 4 day 1 and at cycle 7 day 1. The samples were drawn from a first-in-human, open-label, multicenter phase I dose-escalation trial of ivuxolimab. The trial enrolled adults with locally advanced or metastatic head and neck squamous cell, hepatocellular, melanoma or renal cell carcinoma. Before TCR sequencing, CD4+ T cells and CD8+ T cells from peripheral blood were sorted into separate populations. To sequence the TCRbeta CDR3 region, genomic DNA was isolated from the sorted cells. TCRbeta CDR3 regions were sequenced using the immunoSEQ Assay. The immuneACCESS repertoire file appears here via TCRdb, limited to in-frame rearrangements. These files lack a portion of the clones; in checked studies, under half of the deficit traces to unresolved V genes, and the cause of the others is not known. The sample includes more than 40,000 clones, with 88% observed a single time. Roughly 50% of the sample comes from the top ten.

This clone has just one count. Its binding antigen is unknown. Base qualities are not provided; no much larger clone lies one nucleotide away. From the cysteine through the phenylalanine, the CDR3 covers 19 amino acids. The DNA shown is the 57-base CDR3, in frame from base 1. The germline V gene sets CDR1 to LGHNA and CDR2 to YNFKEQ. V and J are trimmed by 4 bases and 1 base, and the gene matches miss 12 bases of the junction. What the work shows at the level of the full study, not this receptor alone: After ivuxolimab, expanded clones were on average more numerous among CD8+ T cells than among CD4+ T cells. In the 0.1-3.0 mg/kg groups, partial responders had among the lowest normalized peripheral clonal expansion, particularly in CD8+ T cells. The antigen specificity of the clonally expanded peripheral T cells was not determined. At doses of 0.1 to 3.0 mg/kg, clonal expansion of both CD4+ and CD8+ blood T cells was observed from baseline to week 6. Low levels of normalized T-cell clonal expansion were also seen in some patients who did not respond.

The sequenced sample was CD4+ or CD8+ T cells sorted from blood, obtained in a trial of the OX40 agonist ivuxolimab. The chain couples TRBV4-2 to TRBJ2-3, and 12 bases in between align with TRBD2. This TCR was recovered from an adult with an advanced solid tumor such as melanoma, head and neck, liver or kidney cancer. In nucleotide form, the sequence is TGTGCCAGCAGCCTCCTTCCCCCTAGCGGGGGGGCGGGCACAGATACGCAGTATTTT. Its protein product is CASSLLPPSGGAGTDTQYF.